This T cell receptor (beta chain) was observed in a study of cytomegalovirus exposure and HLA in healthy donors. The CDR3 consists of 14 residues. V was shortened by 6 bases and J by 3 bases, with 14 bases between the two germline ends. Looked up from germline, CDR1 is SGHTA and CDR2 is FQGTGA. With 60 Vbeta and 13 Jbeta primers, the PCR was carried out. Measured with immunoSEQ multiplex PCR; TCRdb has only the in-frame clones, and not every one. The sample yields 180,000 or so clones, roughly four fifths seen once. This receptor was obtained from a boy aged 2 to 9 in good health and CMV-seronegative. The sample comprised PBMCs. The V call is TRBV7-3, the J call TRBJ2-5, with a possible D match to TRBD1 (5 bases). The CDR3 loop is CASSWTHLKETQYF. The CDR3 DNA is TGTGCCAGCAGTTGGACACATCTGAAAGAGACCCAGTACTTC.